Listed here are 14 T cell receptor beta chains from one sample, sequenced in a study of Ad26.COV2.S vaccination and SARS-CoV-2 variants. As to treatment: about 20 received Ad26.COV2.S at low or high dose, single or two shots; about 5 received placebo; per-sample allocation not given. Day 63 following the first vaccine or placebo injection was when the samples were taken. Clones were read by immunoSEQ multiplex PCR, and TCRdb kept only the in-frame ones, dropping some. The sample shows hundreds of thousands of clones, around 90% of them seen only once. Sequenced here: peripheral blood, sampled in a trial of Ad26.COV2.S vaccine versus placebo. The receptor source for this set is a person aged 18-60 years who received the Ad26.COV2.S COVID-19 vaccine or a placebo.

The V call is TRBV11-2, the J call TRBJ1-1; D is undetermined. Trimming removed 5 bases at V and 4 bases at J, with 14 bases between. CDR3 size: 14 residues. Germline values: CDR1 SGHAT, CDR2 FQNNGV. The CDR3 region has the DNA TGTGCCAGCAGCGTCGAGAGGGCCGGCACTGAAGCTTTCTTT. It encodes CASSVERAGTEAFF.

CDR3 protein: CATSSVITGRNEKLFF. In nucleotides, the CDR3 is TGTGCCACCAGCAGCGTGATTACAGGGCGTAATGAAAAACTGTTTTTT. The chain carries TRBV15 and TRBJ1-4; D is possibly TRBD1 (6 bases). CDR3 length equals 16 residues. V dropped 3 bases and J dropped 4 bases, with 15 bases sitting between them. Looked up from germline, CDR1 is LNHNV and CDR2 is YYDKDF (reference sequence).

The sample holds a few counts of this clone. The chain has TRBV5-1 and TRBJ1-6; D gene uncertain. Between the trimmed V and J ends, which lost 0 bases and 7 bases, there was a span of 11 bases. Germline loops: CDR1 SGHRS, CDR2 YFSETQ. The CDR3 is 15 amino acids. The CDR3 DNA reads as TGCGCCAGCAGCTTGGTTCAAGGCTTGAATTCACCCCTCCACTTT. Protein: CASSLVQGLNSPLHF.

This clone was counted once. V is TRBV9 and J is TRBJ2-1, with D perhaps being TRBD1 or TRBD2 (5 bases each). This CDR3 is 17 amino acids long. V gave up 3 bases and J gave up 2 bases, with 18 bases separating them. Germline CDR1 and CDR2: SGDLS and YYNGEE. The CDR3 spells CASSAAAGTRTYNEQFF. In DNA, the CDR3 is TGTGCCAGCAGCGCCGCCGCCGGGACCCGCACCTACAATGAGCAGTTCTTC. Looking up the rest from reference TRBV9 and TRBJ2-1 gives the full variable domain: DSGVTQTPKHLITATGQRVTLRCSPRSGDLSVYWYQQSLDQGLQFLIQYYNGEERAKGNILERFSAQQFPDLHSELNLSSLELGDSALYFCASSAAAGTRTYNEQFFGPGTRLTVL.

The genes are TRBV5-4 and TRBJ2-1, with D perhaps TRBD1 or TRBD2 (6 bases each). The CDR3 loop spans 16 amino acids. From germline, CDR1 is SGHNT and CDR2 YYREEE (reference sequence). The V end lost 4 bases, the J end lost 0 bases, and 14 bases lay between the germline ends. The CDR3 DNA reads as TGTGCCAGCAGCCTCGCAGGGGACTCCTCCTACAATGAGCAGTTCTTC. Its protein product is CASSLAGDSSYNEQFF.

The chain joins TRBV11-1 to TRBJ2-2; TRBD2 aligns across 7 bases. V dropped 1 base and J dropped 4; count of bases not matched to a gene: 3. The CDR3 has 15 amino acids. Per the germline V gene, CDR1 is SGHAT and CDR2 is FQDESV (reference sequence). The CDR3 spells CASSLGGGGTGELFF. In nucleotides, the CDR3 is TGTGCCAGCAGCTTAGGCGGGGGAGGCACCGGGGAGCTGTTTTTT. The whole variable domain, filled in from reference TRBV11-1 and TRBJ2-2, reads EAEVAQSPRYKITEKSQAVAFWCDPISGHATLYWYRQILGQGPELLVQFQDESVVDDSQLPKDRFSAERLKGVDSTLKIQPAELGDSAMYLCASSLGGGGTGELFFGEGSRLTVL.

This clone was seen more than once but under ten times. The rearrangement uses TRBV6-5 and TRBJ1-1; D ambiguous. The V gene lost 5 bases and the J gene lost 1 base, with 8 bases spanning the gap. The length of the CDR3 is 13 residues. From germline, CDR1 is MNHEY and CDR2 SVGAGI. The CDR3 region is CASSIRENTEAFF. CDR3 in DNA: TGTGCCAGCAGTATCCGGGAGAACACTGAAGCTTTCTTT.

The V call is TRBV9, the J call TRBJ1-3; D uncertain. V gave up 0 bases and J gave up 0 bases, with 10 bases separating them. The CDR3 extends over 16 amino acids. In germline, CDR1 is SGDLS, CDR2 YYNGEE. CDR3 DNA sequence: TGTGCCAGCAGCGTAGACGGCTCTTACTCTGGAAACACCATATATTTT. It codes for CASSVDGSYSGNTIYF.

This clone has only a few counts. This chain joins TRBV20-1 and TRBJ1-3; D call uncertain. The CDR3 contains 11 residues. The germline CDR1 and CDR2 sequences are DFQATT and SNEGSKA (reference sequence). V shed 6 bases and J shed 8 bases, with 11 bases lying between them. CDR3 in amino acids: CSALLVDTIYF. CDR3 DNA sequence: TGCAGTGCCCTTCTTGTGGACACCATATATTTT.

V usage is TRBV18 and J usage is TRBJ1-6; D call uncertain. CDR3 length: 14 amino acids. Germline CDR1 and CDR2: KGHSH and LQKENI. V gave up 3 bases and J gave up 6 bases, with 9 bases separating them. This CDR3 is CASSPSQANSPLHF. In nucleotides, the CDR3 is TGTGCCAGCTCACCCAGTCAGGCTAATTCACCCCTCCACTTT.

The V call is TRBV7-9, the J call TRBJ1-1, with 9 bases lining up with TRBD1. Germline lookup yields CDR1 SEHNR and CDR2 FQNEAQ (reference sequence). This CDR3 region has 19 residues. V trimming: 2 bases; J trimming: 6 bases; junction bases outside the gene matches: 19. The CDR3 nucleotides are TGTGCCAGCAGCTTATCTGATATGGGTGGGACAGGGCTAATACCTGAAGCTTTCTTT. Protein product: CASSLSDMGGTGLIPEAFF.

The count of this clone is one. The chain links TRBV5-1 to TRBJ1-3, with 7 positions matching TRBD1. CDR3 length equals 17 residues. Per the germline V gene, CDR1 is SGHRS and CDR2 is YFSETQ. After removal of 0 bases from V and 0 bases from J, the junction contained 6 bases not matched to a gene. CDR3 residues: CASSLGGTANSGNTIYF. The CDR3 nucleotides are TGCGCCAGCAGCTTGGGTGGGACAGCCAACTCTGGAAACACCATATATTTT.

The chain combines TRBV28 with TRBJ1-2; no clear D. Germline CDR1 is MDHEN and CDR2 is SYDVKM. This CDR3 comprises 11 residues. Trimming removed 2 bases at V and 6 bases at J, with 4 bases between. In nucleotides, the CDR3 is TGTGCCAGCAGTTTAAGTAATGGCTACACCTTC. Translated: CASSLSNGYTF.

CDR3: CATLRTGEPEAFF. Written as DNA, the CDR3 is TGTGCCACGTTACGAACCGGGGAACCTGAAGCTTTCTTT. The genes are TRBV5-4 and TRBJ1-1; no reliable D call. The CDR3 contains 13 residues. V was clipped by 9 bases and J by 6 bases, with 18 bases between them. CDR1 and CDR2 (germline): SGHNT, YYREEE (reference sequence).